The 15 T cell receptor beta chains listed next were all sequenced from one sample in a study of OX40 agonist ivuxolimab in advanced cancers. Clones were read by immunoSEQ multiplex PCR, and TCRdb kept only the in-frame ones, dropping some. The top ten hold about 20% of the sample, which has 34,000 or so clones, about four fifths seen once. Sequences were derived from CD4+ or CD8+ T cells sorted from blood, sampled in a trial of the OX40 agonist ivuxolimab. These receptors were taken from an adult with an advanced solid tumor such as melanoma, head and neck, liver or kidney cancer.

The chain is built from TRBV11-2 and TRBJ1-3; D perhaps matches TRBD1 (6 bases). The V end was cut by 4 bases, the J end by 0 bases, with 13 bases between. The CDR3 totals 16 residues. Per the germline V gene, CDR1 is SGHAT and CDR2 is FQNNGV. CDR3 in amino acids: CASSSLRQDSGNTIYF. CDR3 coding DNA: TGTGCCAGCAGCTCCCTTCGACAGGACTCTGGAAACACCATATATTTT.

This clone is deemed medium-sized. V usage is TRBV19 and J usage is TRBJ2-7; 9 positions agree with TRBD2. The CDR3 runs to 15 residues. Trimming cost V 6 bases and J 3 bases; bases outside gene matches: 9. In germline, CDR1 is LNHDA, CDR2 SQIVND (reference sequence). This chain's CDR3 is CASRAMASGIYEQYF. The CDR3 DNA follows: TGTGCCAGTAGGGCGATGGCTAGCGGGATCTACGAGCAGTACTTC.

This rearrangement joins TRBV6-5 to TRBJ2-7; 9 bases fit TRBD1. This CDR3 comprises 14 residues. With V trimmed by 11 bases and J by 2 bases, 10 bases remained unmatched. CDR1 and CDR2 (germline): MNHEY, SVGAGI. CDR3 protein: CAGKRDRDAYEQYF. CDR3 in DNA: TGTGCCGGCAAACGGGACAGGGATGCCTACGAGCAGTACTTC.

The chain has TRBV27 and TRBJ2-7; D ambiguous. Germline CDR1 and CDR2: MNHEY and SMNVEV (reference sequence). Trimming took 11 bases from V and 1 from J, leaving 18 bases between them. The length of the CDR3 is 14 residues. In DNA, the CDR3 is TGTGCCGCAGTCGGGCAGCTACATTCCTACGAGCAGTACTTC. Protein sequence: CAAVGQLHSYEQYF.

The chain has TRBV11-2 and TRBJ2-5, with TRBD1 identical over 10 bases. Germline lookup yields CDR1 SGHAT and CDR2 FQNNGV. The CDR3 covers 17 residues. The junction had 13 bases not matched to a gene; V was cut back by 5 bases and J by 4 bases. CDR3 in amino acids: CASSPYPGTGAGETQYF. The CDR3 DNA reads TGTGCCAGCAGCCCATACCCCGGGACAGGGGCCGGAGAGACCCAGTACTTC.

This clone has only one observation. The rearrangement links TRBV28 to TRBJ1-1, with 9 bases identical to TRBD1. Germline V gene lookup returns CDR1 MDHEN and CDR2 SYDVKM. The ends lost 5 bases at V and 10 bases at J; junction bases unmatched: 11. This CDR3 comprises 14 residues. CDR3 bases: TGTGCCAGCAGTCCCTTCCCAGACAGGGGGGGAGCTTTCTTT. Protein sequence: CASSPFPDRGGAFF.

V gene TRBV19 combines with J gene TRBJ1-5, with a possible D match to TRBD1 (5 bases). The CDR3 consists of 14 residues. Trimming removed 4 bases at V and 7 bases at J, with 14 bases between. The germline CDR1 and CDR2 sequences are LNHDA and SQIVND (reference sequence). The CDR3 here is CASSRTVGGQPQHF. In DNA form, the CDR3 reads TGTGCCAGTAGTAGAACGGTGGGGGGACAGCCCCAGCATTTT.

The count of this clone is one. The J gene is TRBJ1-5, the V gene TRBV6-5; D gene ambiguous. V was trimmed by 6 bases and J by 1 base, leaving 13 bases between them. The length of the CDR3 is 15 residues. Germline CDR1 and CDR2: MNHEY and SVGAGI. The CDR3 region has the DNA TGTGCCAGCAGGGAGGAGTTCGGAAGCAATCAGCCCCAGCATTTT. Translated: CASREEFGSNQPQHF.

This clone was recorded only once. This chain connects TRBV4-1 to TRBJ2-7, with 12 nucleotides matching TRBD2. The CDR3 loop spans 17 amino acids. V lost 2 bases and J lost 3; bases outside the gene matches: 8. CDR1 and CDR2 (germline): MGHRA, YSYEKL. The CDR3, as DNA: TGCGCCAGCAGCCAAAGTCTGACTAGCGGGAGTTTCTACGAGCAGTACTTC. This encodes CASSQSLTSGSFYEQYF.

This clone showed up just once. V and J are TRBV29-1 and TRBJ2-2; D not resolved. This CDR3 comprises 13 residues. With 1 base removed from V and 5 bases from J, the gap between germline ends came to 8 bases. In germline, CDR1 is SQVTM, CDR2 ANQGSEA. The CDR3 sequence is CSVEVDPTGELFF. The CDR3 DNA follows: TGCAGCGTTGAAGTGGACCCTACCGGGGAGCTGTTTTTT.

The gene calls are TRBV6-5 and TRBJ2-3, with TRBD2 identical over 8 bases. The trim removed 7 bases at V and 1 base at J, leaving 7 bases unmatched. The CDR3 runs to 15 residues. Germline loops: CDR1 MNHEY, CDR2 SVGAGI. This CDR3 reads CASTQSGSGTDTQYF. CDR3 bases: TGTGCCAGCACCCAAAGCGGGAGCGGCACAGATACGCAGTATTTT.

The chain employs TRBV6-5 and TRBJ1-6; a possible D gene is TRBD1 (5 bases). CDR3 length: 16 residues. CDR1 and CDR2 from the germline V gene are MNHEY and SVGAGI. The V end was cut by 2 bases, the J end by 6 bases, with 14 bases between. CDR3 DNA: TGTGCCAGCAGTTACGGACATCGGTCGGGTAATTCACCCCTCCACTTT. Its translation: CASSYGHRSGNSPLHF.

This chain uses TRBV11-2 with TRBJ2-7; 8 bases map to TRBD1. Germline trimming cut 5 bases from V and 2 bases from J; bases unmatched to any gene: 5. CDR3 length: 14 residues. CDR1 is SGHAT, CDR2 FQNNGV, per germline. CDR3 region: CASSPRDRTYEQYF. CDR3 nucleotides: TGTGCCAGCAGCCCAAGGGACAGGACCTACGAGCAGTACTTC.

The chain has TRBV28 and TRBJ2-7; 8 positions agree with TRBD2. The CDR3 is 16 residues long. Germline CDR1 reads MDHEN; CDR2 reads SYDVKM. With V trimmed by 5 bases and J by 4 bases, 13 bases remained unmatched. The CDR3 here is CASSLTTRSGSYEQYF. CDR3 DNA: TGTGCCAGCAGTCTGACCACAAGAAGCGGGAGTTACGAGCAGTACTTC.

CDR3 DNA sequence: TGTGCCAGCAGCCAAGGGGGTAGCTACGAGCAGTACTTC. Its translation: CASSQGGSYEQYF. V and J are TRBV27 and TRBJ2-7; tentatively, D is TRBD1 (6 bases). Trimming took 6 bases from V and 3 from J, leaving 12 bases between them. The CDR3 runs to 13 residues. Germline CDR1 is MNHEY and CDR2 is SMNVEV (reference sequence).